Here is one TCR beta chain with its context. This sample is drawn from a study of T cell repertoires in cytomegalovirus infection. TCRdb passed the reads through MiXCR, listing each CDR3 protein once. The sample holds around 740,000 distinct CDR3 sequences, approximately 40% seen once. Trimming cost V 4 bases and J 3 bases; bases outside gene matches: 5. CDR3 length: 15 amino acids. The chain is built from TRBV12-3 or TRBV12-4 and TRBJ1-5; 8 bases map to TRBD1. Sequenced sample: PBMCs. The source of this sequence is a human donor in good health (CMV status not recorded). Some clones in this sample may be carry-over from other donors' samples. The CDR3 sequence is CASSSGQGPNQPQHF. CDR3 DNA sequence: TGTGCCAGCAGTTCAGGACAGGGACCCAATCAGCCCCAGCATTTT.